The 10 T cell receptor beta chains below were found in one sample sequenced in a study of cytomegalovirus exposure and HLA in healthy donors. PCR amplification relied on 60 Vbeta primers (plus 13 Jbeta primers). Using immunoSEQ multiplex PCR, the repertoire was profiled, and TCRdb retains in-frame clones only, with some absent. In the table there are 150,000 to 180,000 clones, approximately 75% of which are singletons. The material sequenced was PBMCs. The receptors come from a young man in good health and CMV-seronegative.

The chain uses TRBV5-4 and TRBJ2-2; possibly TRBD2 for D (5 bases). The CDR3 is 14 amino acids. The germline V gene has CDR1 SGHNT and CDR2 YYREEE (reference sequence). V dropped 4 bases and J dropped 3 bases, with 10 bases sitting between them. The DNA for the CDR3 is TGTGCCAGCAGCCCTAGCCTCGACACCGGGGAGCTGTTTTTT. Amino acids: CASSPSLDTGELFF.

V usage is TRBV19 and J usage is TRBJ1-3, with TRBD1 as a possible D gene (6 bases). Trimming cost V 7 bases and J 2 bases, with 15 bases left between them. The CDR3 is 15 amino acids. Germline V gene sequence: CDR1 LNHDA, CDR2 SQIVND (reference sequence). CDR3 sequence (DNA): TGTGCCAGTACCGCTTACAGGGTACCTGGAAACACCATATATTTT. Translated: CASTAYRVPGNTIYF.

The rearrangement uses TRBV4-1 and TRBJ2-5; a weak D match, TRBD2 (6 bases). Germline lookup yields CDR1 MGHRA and CDR2 YSYEKL. V was clipped by 3 bases and J by 2 bases, with 16 bases between them. The CDR3 spans 16 residues. This CDR3 is CASSQVPGLAQETQYF. CDR3 DNA: TGCGCCAGCAGCCAGGTCCCGGGACTTGCACAAGAGACCCAGTACTTC.

This clone came up a few times. CDR3: CASSPLKTSSGDTQYF. CDR3 bases: TGTGCCAGCAGCCCATTAAAAACAAGTTCTGGAGATACGCAGTATTTT. The chain links TRBV28 to TRBJ2-3; D not resolved. V shed 6 bases and J shed 5 bases, with 21 bases lying between them. CDR1 is MDHEN, CDR2 SYDVKM, per germline. The CDR3 contains 16 residues.

In its sample, this clone was seen once. The chain is built from TRBV14 and TRBJ2-7; perhaps TRBD1 as D (6 bases). Trimming stripped 1 base from V and 5 bases from J, with 12 bases between. The CDR3 length is 14 residues. Per the germline V gene, CDR1 is SGHDN and CDR2 is FVKESK. The CDR3 sequence is CASSQVTGLNEQYF. The CDR3 bases are TGTGCCAGCAGCCAAGTTACAGGGCTGAACGAGCAGTACTTC.

The chain has TRBV7-8 and TRBJ1-5; D not certain. This CDR3 comprises 13 residues. Trimming removed 3 bases from V and 5 bases from J, with 8 bases in between. CDR1 and CDR2 (germline): SGHVS, FQNEAQ. The CDR3 is CASSLDLYQPQHF. For the CDR3, the DNA is TGTGCCAGCAGCTTGGACTTGTATCAGCCCCAGCATTTT.

V and J are TRBV7-2 and TRBJ2-7, with D possibly TRBD1 on 5 matching bases. The CDR3 is made up of 15 amino acids. V was cut by 5 bases and J by 0 bases, with 14 bases left in between. Germline V gives CDR1 SGHTA, CDR2 FQGNSA. The CDR3 sequence is CASSPGAWSSYEQYF. The CDR3 DNA sequence: TGTGCCAGCAGCCCTGGGGCGTGGAGCTCCTACGAGCAGTACTTC.

This chain joins TRBV21-1 and TRBJ2-7; the D segment call TRBD2 is taken from the table without a DNA check. TRBV21-1 is tagged as a pseudogene. The CDR3 has 15 residues. The CDR3 is CASSRVRGSYYEQYF. Written as DNA, the CDR3 is TGTGCCAGCAGCAGAGTGCGGGGGTCGTACTACGAGCAGTACTTC.

The CDR3 DNA is TGTGCCAGCAGCTGGGGGGGGTCCGGGGAGCTGTTTTTT. Protein sequence: CASSWGGSGELFF. The gene calls are TRBV11-2 and TRBJ2-2; TRBD2 matches 7 bases. Trimming cost V 4 bases and J 6 bases; bases outside gene matches: 2. The germline V gene has CDR1 SGHAT and CDR2 FQNNGV. The CDR3 is 13 residues long. Using reference TRBV11-2 and TRBJ2-2 for the parts outside the CDR3, the full variable domain is EAGVAQSPRYKIIEKRQSVAFWCNPISGHATLYWYQQILGQGPKLLIQFQNNGVVDDSQLPKDRFSAERLKGVDSTLKIQPAKLEDSAVYLCASSWGGSGELFFGEGSRLTVL.

The chain carries TRBV7-8 and TRBJ2-4, with 11 bases matching TRBD1. The CDR3 is 16 amino acids. Trimming took 4 bases from V and 2 from J; bases not matched to a gene: 4. Germline V CDR1 and CDR2: SGHVS, FQNEAQ. CDR3 bases: TGTGCCAGCAGCTCGGGACAGGGGGGGACCAAAAACATTCAGTACTTC. Translated: CASSSGQGGTKNIQYF.